Below are 3 T cell receptor beta chains sequenced from a single sample in a study of T-cell reconstitution after alpha-beta-depleted transplantation in children. Preparation of the TCRbeta library was carried out with unique molecular identifiers. TCRdb itself ran the PCR reads through MiXCR, one entry per CDR3 protein. The table lists nearly 550,000 distinct CDR3 sequences, around 18% of them singletons. The material sequenced was PBMCs from the stem cell graft donor, taken from the stem cell graft. These receptors all come from a human donor who donated a stem cell graft to a child with acute lymphoblastic leukemia.

Only a few counts were recorded for this clonotype. One junction end does not reproduce the germline sequence, and a read error may be involved. This sequence joins TRBV12-3 or TRBV12-4 and TRBJ2-2; 14 nucleotides match TRBD2. The CDR3 is 17 amino acids. In DNA form, the CDR3 reads TGTGCCAGCATTTTATCCGGGACTAGCGGGGGCACCGGGGAGCTGTTTTTT. Its translation: CASILSGTSGGTGELFF.

This clonotype was counted between two and nine times. This chain's CDR3 is CSAWAGTGLHEQYF. CDR3 nucleotide sequence: TGCAGCGCCTGGGCCGGGACAGGGCTCCACGAGCAGTACTTC. The V and J genes are TRBV29-1 and TRBJ2-7, with 9 bases lining up with TRBD1. The junction had 12 bases not matched to a gene; V was cut back by 7 bases and J by 5 bases. The germline gives CDR1 SQVTM, CDR2 ANQGSEA. The CDR3 spans 14 residues.

For this clonotype: Mismatch with germline at one junction end may stem from a read error. This chain links TRBV5-1 with TRBJ2-6; perhaps TRBD2 as D (5 bases). The CDR3 is 16 residues long. Germline V CDR1 and CDR2: SGHRS, YFSETQ. The CDR3 nucleotides are TGCGTCAGCAGCTTGGCGGGTGGGTCTGGGGCCAACGTCCTGACTTTC. Translating it yields CVSSLAGGSGANVLTF. Drawing the rest from reference TRBV5-1 and TRBJ2-6, the complete variable domain is KAGVTQTPRYLIKTRGQQVTLSCSPISGHRSVSWYQQTPGQGLQFLFEYFSETQRNKGNFPGRFSGRQFSNSRSEMNVSTLELGDSALYLCVSSLAGGSGANVLTFGAGSRLTVL.